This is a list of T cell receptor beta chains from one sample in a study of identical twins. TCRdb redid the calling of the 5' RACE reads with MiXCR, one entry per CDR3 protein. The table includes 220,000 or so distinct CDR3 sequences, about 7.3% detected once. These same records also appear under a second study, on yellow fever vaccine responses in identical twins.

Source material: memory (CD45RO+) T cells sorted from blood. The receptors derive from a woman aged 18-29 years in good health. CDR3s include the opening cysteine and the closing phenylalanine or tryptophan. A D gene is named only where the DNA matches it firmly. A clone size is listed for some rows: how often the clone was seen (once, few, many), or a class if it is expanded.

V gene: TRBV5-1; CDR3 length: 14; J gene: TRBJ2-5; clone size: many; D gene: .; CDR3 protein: CASNTDGLQETQYF; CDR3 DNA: TGCGCCAGCAATACCGACGGACTCCAAGAGACCCAGTACTTC
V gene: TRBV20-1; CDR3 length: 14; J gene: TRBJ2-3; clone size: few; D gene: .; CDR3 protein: CSARDPPKADTQYF; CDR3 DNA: TGCAGTGCTAGAGATCCCCCCAAAGCAGATACGCAGTATTTT
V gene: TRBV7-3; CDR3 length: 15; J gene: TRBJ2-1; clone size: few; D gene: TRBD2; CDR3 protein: CASSLADIAYNEQFF; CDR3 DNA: TGTGCCAGCAGCCTAGCGGACATAGCGTACAATGAGCAGTTCTTC
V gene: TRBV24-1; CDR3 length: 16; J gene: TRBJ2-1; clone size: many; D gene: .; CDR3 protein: CATLPRTATSYNEQFF; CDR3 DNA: TGTGCCACCCTACCTAGGACAGCCACTTCCTACAATGAGCAGTTCTTC
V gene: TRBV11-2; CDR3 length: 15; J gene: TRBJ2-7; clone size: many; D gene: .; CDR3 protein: CASSPLYLGTYEQYF; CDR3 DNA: TGTGCCAGCAGCCCCCTATACCTAGGCACCTACGAGCAGTACTTC
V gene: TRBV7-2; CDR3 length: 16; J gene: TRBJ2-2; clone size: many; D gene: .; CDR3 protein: CASSLSWGAGTGELFF; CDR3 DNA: TGTGCCAGCAGCTTAAGTTGGGGCGCGGGCACCGGGGAGCTGTTTTTT
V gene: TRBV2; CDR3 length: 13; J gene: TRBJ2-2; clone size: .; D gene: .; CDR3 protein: CASSDRHTGELFF; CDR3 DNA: TGTGCCAGCAGTGACCGGCACACCGGGGAGCTGTTTTTT
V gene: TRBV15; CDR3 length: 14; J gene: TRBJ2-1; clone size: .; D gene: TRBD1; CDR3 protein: CATSREGRGYEQFF; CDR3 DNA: TGTGCCACCAGCAGAGAGGGCAGGGGGTATGAGCAGTTCTTC
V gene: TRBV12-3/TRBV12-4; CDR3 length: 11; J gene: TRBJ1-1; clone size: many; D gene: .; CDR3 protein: CASAAVTEAFF; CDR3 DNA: TGTGCCAGCGCTGCGGTGACTGAAGCTTTCTTT
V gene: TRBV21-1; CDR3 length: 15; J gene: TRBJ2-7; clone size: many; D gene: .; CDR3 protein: CASSEVIDRVYEQYF; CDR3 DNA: TGTGCCAGCAGTGAGGTAATAGACAGGGTCTACGAGCAGTACTTC
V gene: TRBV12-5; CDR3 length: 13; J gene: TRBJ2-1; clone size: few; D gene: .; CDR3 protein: CASGLVTVIEQFF; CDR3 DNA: TGTGCTAGTGGTTTGGTAACGGTTATTGAGCAGTTCTTC
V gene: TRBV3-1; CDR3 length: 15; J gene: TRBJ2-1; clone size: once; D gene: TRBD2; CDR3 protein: CATSPGLVTYNEQFF; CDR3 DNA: TGTGCCACCTCCCCGGGACTAGTAACCTACAATGAGCAGTTCTTC
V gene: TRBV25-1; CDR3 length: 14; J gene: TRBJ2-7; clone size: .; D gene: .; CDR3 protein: CASQEGEGTYEQYF; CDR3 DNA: TGTGCCAGCCAGGAGGGGGAGGGTACCTACGAGCAGTACTTC
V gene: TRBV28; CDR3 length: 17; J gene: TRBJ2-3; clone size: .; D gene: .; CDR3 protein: CASSPTLARGGTDTQYF; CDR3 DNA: TGTGCCAGCAGTCCGACTCTAGCGAGAGGAGGGACAGATACGCAGTATTTT
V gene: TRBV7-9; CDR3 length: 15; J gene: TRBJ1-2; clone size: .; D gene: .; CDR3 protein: CASSTAGAINYGYTF; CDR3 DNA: TGTGCCAGCAGCACCGCAGGGGCAATTAACTATGGCTACACCTTC
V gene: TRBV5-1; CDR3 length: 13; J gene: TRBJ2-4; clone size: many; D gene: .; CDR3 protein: CASPPGAKNIQYF; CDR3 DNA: TGCGCCAGTCCGCCGGGGGCCAAAAACATTCAGTACTTC
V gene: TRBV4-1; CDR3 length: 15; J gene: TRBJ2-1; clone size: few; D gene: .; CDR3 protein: CASSQAQGWNNEQFF; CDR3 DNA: TGCGCCAGCAGCCAAGCTCAGGGGTGGAACAATGAGCAGTTCTTC
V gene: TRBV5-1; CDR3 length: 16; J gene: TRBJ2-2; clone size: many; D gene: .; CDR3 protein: CASSPVGSGNTGELFF; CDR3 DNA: TGCGCCAGCAGCCCCGTGGGTAGCGGGAACACCGGGGAGCTGTTTTTT
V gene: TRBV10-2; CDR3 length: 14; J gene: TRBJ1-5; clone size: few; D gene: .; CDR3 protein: CASSDNGSNQPQHF; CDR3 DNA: TGCGCCAGCAGTGACAATGGGAGCAATCAGCCCCAGCATTTT
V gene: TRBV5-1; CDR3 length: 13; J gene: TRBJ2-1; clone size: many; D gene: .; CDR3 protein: CASSLEPHNEQFF; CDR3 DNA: TGCGCCAGCAGCTTGGAACCACACAATGAGCAGTTCTTC
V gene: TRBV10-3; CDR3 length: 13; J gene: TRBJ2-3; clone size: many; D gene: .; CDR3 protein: CAISEGVTDTQYF; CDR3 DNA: TGTGCCATCAGTGAAGGGGTGACAGATACGCAGTATTTT
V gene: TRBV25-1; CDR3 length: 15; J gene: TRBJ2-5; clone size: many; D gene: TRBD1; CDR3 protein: CASNPGTALQETQYF; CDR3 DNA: TGTGCCAGCAACCCCGGGACAGCTCTCCAAGAGACCCAGTACTTC
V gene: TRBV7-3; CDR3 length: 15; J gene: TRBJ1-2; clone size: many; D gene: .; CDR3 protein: CASSLSPTGGYGYTF; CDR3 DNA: TGTGCCAGCAGCTTATCCCCCACAGGAGGTTATGGCTACACCTTC
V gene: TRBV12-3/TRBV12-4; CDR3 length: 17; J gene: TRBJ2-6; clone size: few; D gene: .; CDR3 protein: CASIRTDPIQGANVLTF; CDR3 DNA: TGTGCCAGCATTAGGACAGACCCCATCCAGGGGGCCAACGTCCTGACTTTC
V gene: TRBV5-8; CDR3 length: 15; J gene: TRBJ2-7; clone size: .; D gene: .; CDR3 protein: CASSSHGVPSYEQYF; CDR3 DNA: TGTGCCAGCAGCTCCCATGGGGTACCATCCTACGAGCAGTACTTC
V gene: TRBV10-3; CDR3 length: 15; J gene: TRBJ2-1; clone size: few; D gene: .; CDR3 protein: CAIRAPTSRIDEQFF; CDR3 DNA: TGTGCCATCAGAGCCCCCACGAGCCGAATCGATGAGCAGTTCTTC
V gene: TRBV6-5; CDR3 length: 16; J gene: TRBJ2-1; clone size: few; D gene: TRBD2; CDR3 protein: CASSSILGLADNEQFF; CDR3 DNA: TGTGCCAGCAGTTCCATCTTGGGACTAGCGGACAATGAGCAGTTCTTC
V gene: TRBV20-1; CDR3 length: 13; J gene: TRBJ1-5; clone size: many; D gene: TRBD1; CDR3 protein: CSASDRETKTQHF; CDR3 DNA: TGCAGTGCTTCAGACAGGGAGACCAAGACCCAGCATTTT
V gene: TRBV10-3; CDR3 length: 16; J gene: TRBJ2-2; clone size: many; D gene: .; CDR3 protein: CAISESTLMGTGELFF; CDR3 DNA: TGTGCCATCAGTGAGTCGACTCTAATGGGGACCGGGGAGCTGTTTTTT
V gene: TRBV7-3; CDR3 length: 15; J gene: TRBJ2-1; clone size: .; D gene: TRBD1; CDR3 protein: CASSRAGTGGNEQFF; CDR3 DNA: TGTGCCAGCAGCCGCGCCGGGACAGGGGGGAATGAGCAGTTCTTC
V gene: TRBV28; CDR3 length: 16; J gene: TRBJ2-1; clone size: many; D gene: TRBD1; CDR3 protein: CASTIPGQSFYNEQFF; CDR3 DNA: TGTGCCAGCACCATCCCGGGACAGAGCTTCTACAATGAGCAGTTCTTC
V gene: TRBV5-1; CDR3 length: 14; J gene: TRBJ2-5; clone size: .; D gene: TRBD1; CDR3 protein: CASSRGQYQETQYF; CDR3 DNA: TGCGCCAGCAGCAGGGGACAGTACCAAGAGACCCAGTACTTC
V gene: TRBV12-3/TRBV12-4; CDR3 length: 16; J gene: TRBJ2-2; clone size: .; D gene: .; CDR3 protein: CASSPTGGTSTGELFF; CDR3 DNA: TGTGCCAGCAGTCCCACCGGCGGGACCAGCACCGGGGAGCTGTTTTTT
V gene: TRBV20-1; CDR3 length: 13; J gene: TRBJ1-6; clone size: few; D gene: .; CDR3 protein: CSASLGAYSPLHF; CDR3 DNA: TGCAGTGCTAGTTTGGGGGCCTATTCACCCCTCCACTTT
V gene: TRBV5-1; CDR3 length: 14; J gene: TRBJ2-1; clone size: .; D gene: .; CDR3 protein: CASSLALAYNEQFF; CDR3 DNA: TGCGCCAGCAGCTTGGCCCTAGCTTACAATGAGCAGTTCTTC
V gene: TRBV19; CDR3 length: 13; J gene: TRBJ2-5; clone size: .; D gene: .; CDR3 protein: CASSMSYRETQYF; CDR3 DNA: TGTGCCAGTAGTATGTCCTATAGGGAGACCCAGTACTTC
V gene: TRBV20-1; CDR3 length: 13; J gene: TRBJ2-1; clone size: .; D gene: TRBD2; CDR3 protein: CSAGAGGYNEQFF; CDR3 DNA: TGCAGTGCTGGGGCGGGGGGGTACAATGAGCAGTTCTTC
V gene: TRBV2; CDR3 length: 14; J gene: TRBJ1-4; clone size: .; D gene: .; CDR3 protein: CASSAYGTAEKLFF; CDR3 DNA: TGTGCCAGCAGCGCTTACGGGACGGCAGAAAAACTGTTTTTT
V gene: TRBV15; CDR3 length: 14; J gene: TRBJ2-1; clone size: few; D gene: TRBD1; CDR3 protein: CATSSSTGRNEQFF; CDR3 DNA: TGTGCCACCAGCAGTTCGACAGGGCGGAATGAGCAGTTCTTC
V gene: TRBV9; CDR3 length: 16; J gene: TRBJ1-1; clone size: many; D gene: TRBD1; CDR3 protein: CASSAAWDRMNTEAFF; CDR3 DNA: TGTGCCAGCAGCGCCGCTTGGGACAGAATGAACACTGAAGCTTTCTTT